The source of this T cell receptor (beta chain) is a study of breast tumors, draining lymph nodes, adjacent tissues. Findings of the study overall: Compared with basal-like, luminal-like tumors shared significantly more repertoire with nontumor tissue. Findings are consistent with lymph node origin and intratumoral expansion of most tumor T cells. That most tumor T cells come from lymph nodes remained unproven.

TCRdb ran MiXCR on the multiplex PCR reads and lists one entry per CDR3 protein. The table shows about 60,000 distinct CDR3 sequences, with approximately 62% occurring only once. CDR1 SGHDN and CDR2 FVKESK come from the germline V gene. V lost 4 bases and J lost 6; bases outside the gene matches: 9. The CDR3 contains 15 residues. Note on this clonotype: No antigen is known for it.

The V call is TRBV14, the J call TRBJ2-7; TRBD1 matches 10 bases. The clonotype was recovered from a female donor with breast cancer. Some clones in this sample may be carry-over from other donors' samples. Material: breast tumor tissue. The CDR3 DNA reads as TGTGCCAGCAGCCCGACCCGGACAGGGGGTTTCGAGCAGTACTTC. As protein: CASSPTRTGGFEQYF.